The 8 T cell receptor beta chains below come from one sample, sequenced in a study of CD8 T cells in Susac syndrome. RNA amounts of roughly 0.45 to 1 ug underwent reverse transcription with random hexamers. TCRdb reprocessed the immunoSEQ multiplex PCR reads with MiXCR, giving one entry per CDR3 protein. The table shows just under 95,000 distinct CDR3 sequences, with about 95% occurring only once. The specimen was CD4+ T cells from PBMCs. These receptor sequences come from a human donor with Susac syndrome.

The CDR3 reads CSAAGGETQYF. The CDR3 DNA reads TGCAGTGCGGCCGGGGGGGAGACCCAGTACTTC. The chain joins TRBV20-1 to TRBJ2-5; 7 bases line up with TRBD2. Germline V gene sequence: CDR1 DFQATT, CDR2 SNEGSKA (reference sequence). This CDR3 has 11 amino acids. Trimming removed 6 bases from V and 5 bases from J; junction bases left unmatched: 3.

The rearrangement uses TRBV10-3 and TRBJ1-1, with D hard to call. V shed 0 bases and J shed 4 bases, with 6 bases lying between them. CDR3 length equals 13 residues. Germline CDR1 and CDR2: ENHRY and SYGVKD. CDR3: CAISESDSTEAFF. Written as DNA, the CDR3 is TGTGCCATCAGTGAGTCCGATAGCACTGAAGCTTTCTTT.

The V gene is TRBV24-1, the J gene TRBJ1-4; D perhaps matches TRBD1 (5 bases). The CDR3 consists of 13 residues. Germline lookup yields CDR1 KGHDR and CDR2 SFDVKD. Trimming cost V 9 bases and J 1 base, with 8 bases left between them. The CDR3 nucleotides are TGTGCCACCCAGGGACGAACTAATGAAAAACTGTTTTTT. Translated: CATQGRTNEKLFF.

A single count supports this clonotype. This chain links TRBV6-2 or TRBV6-3 with TRBJ1-6; 7 nucleotides align to TRBD1. The germline CDR1 and CDR2 sequences are MNHEY and SVGEGT. The CDR3 consists of 15 residues. The junction had 1 base not matched to a gene; V was cut back by 0 bases and J by 5 bases. The CDR3 DNA sequence: TGTGCCAGCAGTTACTCCGACAGGGATAATTCACCCCTCCACTTT. This encodes CASSYSDRDNSPLHF.

V gene TRBV12-3 or TRBV12-4 combines with J gene TRBJ1-5; a possible D gene is TRBD1 (5 bases). This CDR3 has 14 amino acids. Trimming took off 1 base at V and 2 bases at J, with 6 bases between the two ends. Here the CDR3 reads CASSLDRRNQPQHF. DNA of the CDR3: TGTGCCAGCAGTTTAGACAGGCGCAATCAGCCCCAGCATTTT.

V gene TRBV15 combines with J gene TRBJ2-2; D possibly corresponds to TRBD2 (5 bases). The CDR3 has 14 residues. Germline values: CDR1 LNHNV, CDR2 YYDKDF (reference sequence). V gave up 6 bases and J gave up 2 bases, with 10 bases separating them. The CDR3 sequence is CATRPGSNTGELFF. DNA of the CDR3: TGTGCCACCAGGCCGGGATCTAACACCGGGGAGCTGTTTTTT.

V is TRBV7-2 and J is TRBJ1-3; the D gene is possibly TRBD1 (6 bases). The V end was cut by 0 bases, the J end by 4 bases, with 13 bases between. The germline CDR1 and CDR2 sequences are SGHTA and FQGNSA. This CDR3 spans 16 amino acids. The chain's CDR3 is CASSLAATGGGNTIYF. The CDR3 DNA sequence: TGTGCCAGCAGCTTAGCGGCGACAGGAGGAGGAAACACCATATATTTT.

The V gene is TRBV18, the J gene TRBJ2-2, with a tentative D call TRBD1 (5 bases). CDR3 length equals 16 residues. Germline lookup yields CDR1 KGHSH and CDR2 LQKENI. Trimming removed 0 bases from V and 1 base from J, with 9 bases in between. Here the CDR3 reads CASSPPAGMNTGELFF. Written as DNA, the CDR3 is TGTGCCAGCTCACCACCGGCAGGGATGAACACCGGGGAGCTGTTTTTT.